This T cell receptor (beta chain) derives from a study of CD8 T cell repertoires and HIV-1 epitope variants (dated by TCRdb to 2020 to 2021). Describing the broader study: Twenty-five peptides representing autologous and known Gag and Nef epitope variants were each used to stimulate T cells in separate culture wells. Using the EasySep Human T Cell Enrichment Kit, T cells were enriched and then co-cultured with an equal number of autologous T cell-negative cells acting as antigen-presenting cells. Among the control conditions were a peptide pool of CMV, EBV and flu, the Ebola AY9 epitope serving as a negative control, and a well with no peptide. Tested epitopes included three Gag epitope families and Nef HW9 and YT9. A 1M T cell aliquot was kept as an uncultured baseline condition, separate from the roughly 90 T cell cultures. A total of about 87 T cell cultures were run, with each culture condition done in triplicate except for one peptide, which was done in duplicate. The cultures were grown for 10 days in IMDM with gentamicin, and half of the media was changed on days 3 and 7 with IL-2, IL-7 and IL-15 added. The full study reports these points: The study identified eight to ten antigen-specific TCR beta clonotypes, over 5 of which appeared to be cross-reactive for autologous or known escape epitope variants. Several clonotypes recognized the Nef KF9 family and one clonotype recognized the HW9 family, while no responses to the TAALDMSHF plasma variant were seen. The assay identified only TCR beta chains and indicated proliferation to antigen, not T cell function or cytokine profile.

Sequencing of TCR beta CDR3 regions was done on the immunoSEQ platform at survey depth. The QIAamp DNA micro kit was used to extract genomic DNA from every cultured and uncultured CD8+ T cell population. Turning to the authors' computational methods: Samples with under 5,000 productive reads were excluded, and this exclusion removed about 6% of the roughly 75 HIV peptide-stimulated cultures. A MANAFEST web app trimmed sequences to CDR3 and removed nonproductive sequences, CDR3s under 5 amino acids, and those not starting C or ending F/W. Clonotypes were classified as antigen-specific only if expansion was observed in at least 2 of 3 replicates versus the no-peptide control at FDR 0.01, only within one epitope family. A frequency at least fivefold higher than in wells stimulated with peptides from other epitope families was additionally required for specific clonotypes. In TCRdb, the immuneACCESS table is reduced to in-frame sequences with V and J assigned. These tables do not hold every clone; where another copy was compared, an unresolved V gene accounts for under half, and the others remain unexplained. V and J calls and clone size are given by that table; D and trimming were obtained from the DNA. The sample records about 95,000 clones, roughly four fifths of which are singletons. The ten largest clones represent approximately 24% of the sample.

On this clone itself: Its specific antigen is unknown. Within one base of it there is no much larger clone, and no base qualities were kept.

The EasySep Human CD8+ T Cell Enrichment Kit was used on day 10 to isolate CD8+ T cells from every culture. V is shortened by 4 bases, J by 0 bases, and the region joining them spans 10 bases. The CDR3, from cysteine to phenylalanine, totals 15 residues. Only the CDR3 region is kept as DNA, spanning 45 bases read in frame from base 1. Taken from the germline V gene, the CDR1 and CDR2 loops are SQVTM and ANQGSEA. This TCR was recovered from a male donor with HIV. This sequence uses TRBV29-1 and TRBJ2-6, with the D gene too uncertain to name. Specimen: uncultured baseline CD8+ T cells from peripheral blood mononuclear cells (PBMCs). The CDR3 protein is CSVGETSSGANVLTF. At the DNA level, the sequence is TGCAGCGTTGGAGAAACCAGCTCTGGGGCCAACGTCCTGACTTTC.